Below are 23 T cell receptor beta chains sequenced from a single sample in a study of blood T cell repertoires in COVID-19 (dated by TCRdb to 2019 to 2021). Receptor amplification or capture employed the immunoSEQ multiplex PCR assay. TCRdb holds this immuneACCESS table with in-frame rearrangements only. Some clones are missing; in checked studies, unresolved V genes explain under half, and the rest has no known cause. The sample data list under 150,000 clones, and roughly 80% of these were observed just once. Roughly 2.2% of the sample is held by the ten biggest clonotypes. The specimen was PBMCs or T cells enriched from blood (not recorded which). The receptors were sampled from a man aged 40-49 years with acute COVID-19.

This clone has more than one count but fewer than ten. This rearrangement joins TRBV29-1 to TRBJ1-2; 7 nucleotides match TRBD1. The CDR3 loop spans 14 amino acids. Looked up from germline, CDR1 is SQVTM and CDR2 is ANQGSEA. With 7 bases clipped from V and 4 bases from J, the junction kept 12 bases outside the gene matches. The CDR3 reads CSASALGGGYGYTF. The CDR3 coding sequence is TGCAGCGCCTCCGCGTTAGGGGGCGGCTATGGCTACACCTTC.

This chain uses TRBV5-1 with TRBJ2-7, with a tentative D call TRBD1 (6 bases). Trimming removed 6 bases from V and 6 bases from J, with 13 bases in between. The CDR3 runs to 12 residues. Germline-derived CDR1 and CDR2 are SGHRS and YFSETQ. CDR3 nucleotide sequence: TGCGCCAGCAAAGGCAGGGGCAGCGAGCAGTACTTC. Its protein is CASKGRGSEQYF.

The chain employs TRBV19 and TRBJ1-2; the D gene is possibly TRBD1 (6 bases). Between the trimmed V and J ends, which lost 6 bases and 5 bases, there was a span of 19 bases. The CDR3 covers 15 residues. Germline assignment: CDR1 LNHDA and CDR2 SQIVND (reference sequence). The CDR3 sequence is CASSALRGAGYGYTF. The CDR3 bases are TGTGCCAGTAGCGCCCTCAGGGGAGCGGGGTATGGCTACACCTTC.

The chain employs TRBV3-1 (or the pseudogene TRBV3-2) and TRBJ1-1; a weak D match, TRBD1 (5 bases). V dropped 0 bases and J dropped 1 base, with 9 bases sitting between them. The CDR3 covers 15 residues. Germline V gene lookup returns CDR1 LGHDT and CDR2 YNNKEL (reference sequence). In DNA form, the CDR3 reads TGTGCCAGCAGCCAAGATGCCAGGGCGAACACTGAAGCTTTCTTT. It codes for CASSQDARANTEAFF.

The rearrangement joins TRBV7-2 to TRBJ1-5; D uncertain. V gave up 5 bases and J gave up 4 bases, with 9 bases separating them. Germline V gives CDR1 SGHTA, CDR2 FQGNSA. The CDR3 length is 13 residues. This CDR3 reads CASSSGENQPQHF. The CDR3, as DNA: TGTGCCAGCAGCAGCGGAGAGAATCAGCCCCAGCATTTT. Based on the CDR3 plus reference TRBV7-2 and TRBJ1-5, the full variable domain is GAGVSQSPSNKVTEKGKDVELRCDPISGHTALYWYRQSLGQGLEFLIYFQGNSAPDKSGLPSDRFSAERTGGSVSTLTIQRTQQEDSAVYLCASSSGENQPQHFGDGTRLSIL.

V and J are TRBV3-1 (or the pseudogene TRBV3-2) and TRBJ2-7; D perhaps matches TRBD1 (5 bases). V was shortened by 0 bases and J by 2 bases, with 11 bases between the two germline ends. The CDR3 extends over 15 amino acids. CDR1 LGHDT and CDR2 YNNKEL come from the germline V gene (reference sequence). The CDR3 region is CASSQDRVRAYEQYF. The CDR3 coding sequence is TGTGCCAGCAGCCAAGATAGGGTCAGGGCCTACGAGCAGTACTTC.

The CDR3 nucleotides read TGTGCCAGCAGGGGACTAGCGGGAGTTCCAGATACGCAGTATTTT. Amino acid sequence: CASRGLAGVPDTQYF. J is TRBJ2-3 and V is TRBV6-5, with 14 bases identical to TRBD2. V was clipped by 6 bases and J by 4 bases; unmatched bases: 3. This CDR3 has 15 residues. Germline V gene sequence: CDR1 MNHEY, CDR2 SVGAGI.

The rearrangement joins TRBV6-5 to TRBJ2-7, with 7 bases matching TRBD2. From germline, CDR1 is MNHEY and CDR2 SVGAGI. CDR3 length equals 15 residues. J gave up 0 bases and V 0 bases, and 2 bases lay outside the gene matches. The CDR3 is CASSYSGGFSYEQYF. Written as DNA, the CDR3 is TGTGCCAGCAGTTACTCGGGGGGGTTCTCCTACGAGCAGTACTTC.

The chain links TRBV9 to TRBJ2-1; D is possibly TRBD1 (7 bases). The germline CDR1 and CDR2 sequences are SGDLS and YYNGEE. This CDR3 comprises 17 residues. Trimming shortened V by 0 bases and J by 4 bases, and 17 bases separated the two germline ends. CDR3 sequence reads: CASSVGGGGAGYNEQFF. The CDR3 region has the DNA TGTGCCAGCAGCGTAGGAGGAGGGGGCGCCGGGTACAATGAGCAGTTCTTC.

This clone came up once. The chain has TRBV27 and TRBJ2-1; 12 nucleotides align to TRBD2. CDR3 size: 15 residues. Germline CDR1 MNHEY, CDR2 SMNVEV (reference sequence). The junction had 6 bases not matched to a gene; V was cut back by 2 bases and J by 10 bases. The CDR3 sequence: CASSLMRLAGVEQFF. CDR3 DNA: TGTGCCAGCAGTTTAATGAGACTAGCGGGGGTCGAGCAGTTCTTC.

The rearrangement uses TRBV7-2 and TRBJ2-1; TRBD2 aligns across 8 bases. The CDR3 spans 17 residues. J was trimmed by 1 base and V by 1 base; bases with no gene match: 6. Germline lookup yields CDR1 SGHTA and CDR2 FQGNSA. In DNA, the CDR3 is TGTGCCAGCAGCTTAGAGACTAGCGCCATGTCCTACAATGAGCAGTTCTTC. Translated: CASSLETSAMSYNEQFF. Complete variable domain (other parts from reference TRBV7-2 and TRBJ2-1): GAGVSQSPSNKVTEKGKDVELRCDPISGHTALYWYRQSLGQGLEFLIYFQGNSAPDKSGLPSDRFSAERTGGSVSTLTIQRTQQEDSAVYLCASSLETSAMSYNEQFFGPGTRLTVL.

The gene calls are TRBV5-6 and TRBJ2-3, with D possibly TRBD2 on 7 matching bases. Trimming took off 3 bases at V and 0 bases at J, with 20 bases between the two ends. Germline V lookup: CDR1 SGHDT, CDR2 YYEEEE. The CDR3 runs 18 residues. The CDR3 loop is CASSSGGPNVFSTDTQYF. The DNA of the CDR3 is TGTGCCAGCAGCTCCGGGGGGCCTAATGTTTTTAGCACAGATACGCAGTATTTT.

The chain links TRBV24-1 to TRBJ2-3, with 9 bases aligning to TRBD1. Trimming cost V 3 bases and J 0 bases; bases outside gene matches: 12. This CDR3 spans 19 amino acids. CDR1 is KGHDR, CDR2 SFDVKD, per germline. This CDR3 reads CATSDPNGDRESSTDTQYF. In DNA, the CDR3 is TGTGCCACCAGTGATCCAAACGGGGACAGGGAATCTAGCACAGATACGCAGTATTTT.

The chain combines TRBV28 with TRBJ1-2, with 8 bases fitting TRBD1. CDR1 is MDHEN, CDR2 SYDVKM, per germline. J gave up 5 bases and V 4 bases, and 12 bases lay outside the gene matches. The CDR3 consists of 16 residues. Here the CDR3 reads CASSYYIGDRYYGYTF. CDR3 DNA: TGTGCCAGCAGTTATTATATAGGGGACAGGTATTATGGCTACACCTTC.

This chain uses TRBV7-2 with TRBJ2-5; maybe TRBD1 (6 bases). V lost 5 bases to trimming and J lost 2 bases, with 12 bases between them. The germline V gene has CDR1 SGHTA and CDR2 FQGNSA. There are 14 residues in the CDR3. The CDR3 bases are TGTGCCAGCAGCCGGACCGGACAGCAAGAGACCCAGTACTTC. Encoded protein: CASSRTGQQETQYF.

V and J are TRBV10-3 and TRBJ1-1; TRBD1 agrees at 7 bases. CDR3 length equals 13 residues. The V segment lost 9 bases and the J segment 0 bases; nucleotides outside the gene matches: 4. The germline V gene has CDR1 ENHRY and CDR2 SYGVKD. The CDR3 loop is CAISTGLNTEAFF. Written as DNA, the CDR3 is TGTGCCATTTCGACAGGGTTGAACACTGAAGCTTTCTTT.

V gene TRBV30 combines with J gene TRBJ2-2, with 8 positions matching TRBD1. The V segment lost 2 bases and the J segment 2 bases; nucleotides outside the gene matches: 4. The CDR3 sequence is 15 residues long. The V gene's germline CDR1 is GTSNPN and CDR2 SVGIG (reference sequence). The CDR3 here is CAWSTGQVNTGELFF. CDR3 nucleotides: TGTGCCTGGAGTACGGGACAGGTTAACACCGGGGAGCTGTTTTTT.

The V and J genes are TRBV7-9 and TRBJ2-7, with TRBD2 as a possible D gene (6 bases). The CDR3 is made up of 14 amino acids. Trimming pared 5 bases from V and 4 bases from J, leaving 15 bases between. From germline, CDR1 is SEHNR and CDR2 FQNEAQ (reference sequence). Written as DNA, the CDR3 is TGTGCCAGCAGCCCCGGAGGGGCTTATTACGAGCAGTACTTC. Translation: CASSPGGAYYEQYF.

J is TRBJ2-7 and V is TRBV5-6, with 7 bases lining up with TRBD1. V lost 3 bases to trimming and J lost 4 bases; unmatched junction nucleotides: 16. The CDR3 contains 17 residues. Germline CDR1 is SGHDT and CDR2 is YYEEEE. In nucleotides, the CDR3 is TGTGCCAGCAGCTGGTCCGGAACCGGGACAGTTAAGTACGAGCAGTACTTC. This codes for CASSWSGTGTVKYEQYF.

This chain uses TRBV19 with TRBJ2-7, with 10 positions matching TRBD1. CDR3 length: 14 amino acids. Trimming cost V 8 bases and J 0 bases; bases outside gene matches: 4. From germline, CDR1 is LNHDA and CDR2 SQIVND (reference sequence). This CDR3 is CASSGTGDSYEQYF. CDR3 DNA: TGTGCCAGTTCCGGGACAGGGGACTCCTACGAGCAGTACTTC.

DNA of the CDR3: TGTGCCAGCAGCTTAGACAGGGAAGAAGAGACCCAGTACTTC. Translated: CASSLDREEETQYF. The J gene is TRBJ2-5, the V gene TRBV11-2, with D tentatively TRBD1 (5 bases). Germline V gene sequence: CDR1 SGHAT, CDR2 FQNNGV. CDR3 size: 14 residues. Trimming cost V 0 bases and J 3 bases, with 8 bases left between them. Based on the CDR3 plus reference TRBV11-2 and TRBJ2-5, the full variable domain is EAGVAQSPRYKIIEKRQSVAFWCNPISGHATLYWYQQILGQGPKLLIQFQNNGVVDDSQLPKDRFSAERLKGVDSTLKIQPAKLEDSAVYLCASSLDREEETQYFGPGTRLLVL.

The chain recombines TRBV10-3 with TRBJ1-6, with no clear D. Looked up from germline, CDR1 is ENHRY and CDR2 is SYGVKD. V lost 4 bases and J lost 7, with 5 bases in between. There are 12 residues in the CDR3. CDR3 in amino acids: CAISGGNSPLHF. The CDR3 DNA sequence: TGTGCCATCAGTGGTGGCAATTCACCCCTCCACTTT.

This clone was seen just once. The rearrangement links TRBV27 to TRBJ1-5, with TRBD1 as a possible D gene (5 bases). The CDR3 runs 17 residues. Germline lookup yields CDR1 MNHEY and CDR2 SMNVEV (reference sequence). V was pared by 3 bases and J by 2 bases, with 17 bases between. CDR3 DNA sequence: TGTGCCAGCAGTTTTATGGGGCTGGGTGGGGGCAATCAGCCCCAGCATTTT. It encodes CASSFMGLGGGNQPQHF.